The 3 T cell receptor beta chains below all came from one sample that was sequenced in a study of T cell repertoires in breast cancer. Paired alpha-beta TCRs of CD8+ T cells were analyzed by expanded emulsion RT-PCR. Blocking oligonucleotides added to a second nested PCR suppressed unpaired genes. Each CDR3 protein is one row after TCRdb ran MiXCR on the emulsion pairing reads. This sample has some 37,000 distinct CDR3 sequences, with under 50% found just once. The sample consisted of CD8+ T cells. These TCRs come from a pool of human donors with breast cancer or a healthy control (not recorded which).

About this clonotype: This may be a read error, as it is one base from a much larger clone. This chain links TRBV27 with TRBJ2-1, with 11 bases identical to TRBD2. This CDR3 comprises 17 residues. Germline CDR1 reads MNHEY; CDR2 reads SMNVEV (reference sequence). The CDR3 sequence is CASSLRLAGGSGNEQLF. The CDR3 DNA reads TGTGCCAGCAGTTTAAGGCTAGCGGGAGGTTCGGGTAATGAGCAGCTCTTC.

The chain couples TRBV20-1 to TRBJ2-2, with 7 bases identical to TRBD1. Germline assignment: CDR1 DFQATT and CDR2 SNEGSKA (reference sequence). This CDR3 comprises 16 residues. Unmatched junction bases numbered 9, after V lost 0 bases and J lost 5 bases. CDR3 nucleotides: TGCAGTGCTAGAGATCCTTCGCAGGGGGAAACCGGGGAGCTGTTTTTT. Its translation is CSARDPSQGETGELFF.

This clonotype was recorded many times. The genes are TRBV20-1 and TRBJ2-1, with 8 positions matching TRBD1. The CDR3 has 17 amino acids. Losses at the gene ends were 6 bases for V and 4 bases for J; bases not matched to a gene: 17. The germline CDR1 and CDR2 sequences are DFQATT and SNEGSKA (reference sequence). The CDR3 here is CSAGTGSSIMGYNEQFF. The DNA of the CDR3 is TGCAGTGCAGGGACAGGATCCTCGATAATGGGGTACAATGAGCAGTTCTTC.